This T cell receptor beta chain was identified during a study of glioma-infiltrating T cells. Amplification of TCR alpha and beta CDR3 regions from RNA used iRepertoire nested multiplex PCR. Input was 100-400 ng of tissue mRNA or PBMC total RNA. TCRdb redid the calling of the multiplex PCR reads with MiXCR, one entry per CDR3 protein. The sample yields roughly 100,000 distinct CDR3 sequences, around 30% seen once. The study, taken as a whole, reports: Above-expected tissue-blood divergence occurred in all gliomas, most in low-grade ones. CDR3 overlap between tissue and blood was very small.

This CDR3 is 13 amino acids long. V lost 5 bases, J lost 3 bases, and 13 bases lay in between. Germline assignment: CDR1 DFQATT and CDR2 SNEGSKA (reference sequence). Points on this clonotype: Antigen: not known. Given a much more abundant clone one base away, this may be a read error.

The sample comprised glioma tissue, nonneoplastic brain tissue, or PBMCs (not recorded which). The receptor's source is a human donor with low-grade glioma or glioblastoma, undergoing nonglioma brain surgery, or in good health (not recorded which). This chain uses TRBV20-1 with TRBJ2-5; D may be TRBD2 (5 bases). This chain's CDR3 is CSAPLHGEETQYF. CDR3 DNA sequence: TGCAGTGCTCCCCTTCACGGGGAAGAGACCCAGTACTTC.